The sequence of this TCR beta chain was determined in a study of OX40 agonist ivuxolimab in advanced cancers. Turning to the study itself: Intravenous ivuxolimab at 0.01 to 10 mg/kg was given to patients every 2 weeks.

Concerning this clone itself: Antigen specificity is unknown.

The V end lost 5 bases, the J end lost 1 base, and 12 bases lay between the germline ends. The CDR3 length is 14 residues. Germline V gives CDR1 SEHNR, CDR2 FQNEAQ (reference sequence). Sequenced by immunoSEQ multiplex PCR; TCRdb stores in-frame clones only, minus some. The data hold roughly 100,000 clones, with 92% observed a single time. Study-wide findings and caveats: Also present in some nonresponders was a low level of normalized T-cell clonal expansion. Dose levels from 0.1 to 3.0 mg/kg saw CD4+ and CD8+ blood T cells expand clonally by week 6.

Samples were taken at baseline and on day 1 of cycles 4 and 7. The chain combines TRBV7-9 with TRBJ2-7; D remains ambiguous. This clonotype was sampled from an adult with an advanced solid tumor such as melanoma, head and neck, liver or kidney cancer. The specimen was CD4+ or CD8+ T cells sorted from blood, collected in a trial of the OX40 agonist ivuxolimab. This CDR3 is CASSDPSSSYEQYF. Here the CDR3 DNA reads TGTGCCAGCAGCGACCCTAGTAGTTCCTACGAGCAGTACTTC.